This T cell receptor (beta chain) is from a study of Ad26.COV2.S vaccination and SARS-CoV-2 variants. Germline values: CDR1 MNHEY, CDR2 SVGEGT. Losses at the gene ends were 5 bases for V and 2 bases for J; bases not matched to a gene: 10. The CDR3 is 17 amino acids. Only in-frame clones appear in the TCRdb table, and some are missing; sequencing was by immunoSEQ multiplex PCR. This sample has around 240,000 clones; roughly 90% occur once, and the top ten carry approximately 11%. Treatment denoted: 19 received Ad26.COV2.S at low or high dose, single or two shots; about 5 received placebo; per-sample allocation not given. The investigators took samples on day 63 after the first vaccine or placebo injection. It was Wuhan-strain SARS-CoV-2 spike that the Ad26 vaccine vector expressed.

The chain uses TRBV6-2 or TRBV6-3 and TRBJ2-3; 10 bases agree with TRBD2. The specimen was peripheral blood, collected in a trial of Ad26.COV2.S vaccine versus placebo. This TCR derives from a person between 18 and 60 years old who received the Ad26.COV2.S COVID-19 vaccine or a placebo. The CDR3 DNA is TGTGCCAGCAGTAGCCTAGCGGGAGAAACCCCCACAGATACGCAGTATTTT. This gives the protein CASSSLAGETPTDTQYF.